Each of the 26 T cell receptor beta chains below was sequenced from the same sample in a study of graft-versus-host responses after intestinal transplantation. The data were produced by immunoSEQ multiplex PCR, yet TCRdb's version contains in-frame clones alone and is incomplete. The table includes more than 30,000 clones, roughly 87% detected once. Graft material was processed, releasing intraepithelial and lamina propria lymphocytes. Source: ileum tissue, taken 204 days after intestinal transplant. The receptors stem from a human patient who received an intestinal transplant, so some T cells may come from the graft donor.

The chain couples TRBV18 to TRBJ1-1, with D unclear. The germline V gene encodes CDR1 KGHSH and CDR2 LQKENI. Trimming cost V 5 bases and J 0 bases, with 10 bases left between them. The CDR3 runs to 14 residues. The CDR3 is CASSTVSMNTEAFF. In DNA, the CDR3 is TGTGCCAGCTCAACCGTGTCCATGAACACTGAAGCTTTCTTT.

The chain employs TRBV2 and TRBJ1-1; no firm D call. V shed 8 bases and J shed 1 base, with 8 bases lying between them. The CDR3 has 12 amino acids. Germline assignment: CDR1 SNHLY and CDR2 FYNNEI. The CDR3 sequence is CASREQNTEAFF. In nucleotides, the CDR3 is TGTGCCAGCCGAGAACAGAACACTGAAGCTTTCTTT.

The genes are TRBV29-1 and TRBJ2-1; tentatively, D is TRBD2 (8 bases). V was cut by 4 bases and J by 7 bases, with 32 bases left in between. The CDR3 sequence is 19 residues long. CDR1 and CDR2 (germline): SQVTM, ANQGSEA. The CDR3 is CSVATVIRGGRIRGNEQFF. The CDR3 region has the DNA TGCAGCGTTGCAACCGTGATACGGGGGGGCCGAATCAGGGGGAATGAGCAGTTCTTC.

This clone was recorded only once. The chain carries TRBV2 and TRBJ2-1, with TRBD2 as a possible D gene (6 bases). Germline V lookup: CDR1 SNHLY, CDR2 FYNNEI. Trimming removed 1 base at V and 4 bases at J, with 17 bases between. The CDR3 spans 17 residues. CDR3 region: CASSEEGAGWGYNEQFF. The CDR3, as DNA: TGTGCCAGCAGTGAAGAGGGTGCGGGATGGGGTTACAATGAGCAGTTCTTC.

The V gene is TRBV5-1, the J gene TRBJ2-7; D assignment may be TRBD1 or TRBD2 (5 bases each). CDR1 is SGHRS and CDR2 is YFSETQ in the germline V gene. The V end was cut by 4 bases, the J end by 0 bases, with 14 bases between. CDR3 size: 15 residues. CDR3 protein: CASSDRDASSYEQYF. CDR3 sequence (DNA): TGCGCCAGCAGCGATCGGGACGCCAGCTCCTACGAGCAGTACTTC. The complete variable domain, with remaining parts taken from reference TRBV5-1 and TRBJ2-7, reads KAGVTQTPRYLIKTRGQQVTLSCSPISGHRSVSWYQQTPGQGLQFLFEYFSETQRNKGNFPGRFSGRQFSNSRSEMNVSTLELGDSALYLCASSDRDASSYEQYFGPGTRLTVT.

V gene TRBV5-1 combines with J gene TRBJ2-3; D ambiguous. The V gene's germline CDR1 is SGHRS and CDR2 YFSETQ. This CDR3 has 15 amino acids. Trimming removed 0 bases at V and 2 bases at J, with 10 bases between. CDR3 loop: CASSLGQVFTDTQYF. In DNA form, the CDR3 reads TGCGCCAGCAGCTTGGGGCAGGTATTCACAGATACGCAGTATTTT.

The CDR3 nucleotides are TGTGCCAGTAGTATGTCTAGCGGCACAGATACGCAGTATTTT. This translates into CASSMSSGTDTQYF. This chain links TRBV19 with TRBJ2-3; D may be TRBD2 (6 bases). Between the trimmed V and J ends, which lost 3 bases and 1 base, there was a span of 8 bases. The germline CDR1 and CDR2 sequences are LNHDA and SQIVND (reference sequence). This CDR3 region has 14 residues.

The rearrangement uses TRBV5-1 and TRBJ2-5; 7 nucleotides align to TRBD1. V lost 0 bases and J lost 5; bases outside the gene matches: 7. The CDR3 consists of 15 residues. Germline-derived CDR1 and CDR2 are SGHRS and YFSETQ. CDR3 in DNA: TGCGCCAGCAGCTTGGAGGGACAGTCCGGGGAGACCCAGTACTTC. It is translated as CASSLEGQSGETQYF.

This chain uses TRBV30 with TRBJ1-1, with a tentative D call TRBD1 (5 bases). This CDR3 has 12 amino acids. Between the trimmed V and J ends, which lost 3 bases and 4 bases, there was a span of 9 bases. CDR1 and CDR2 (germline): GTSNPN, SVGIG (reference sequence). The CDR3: CAWRPGGTEAFF. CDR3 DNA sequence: TGTGCCTGGAGACCTGGGGGCACTGAAGCTTTCTTT.

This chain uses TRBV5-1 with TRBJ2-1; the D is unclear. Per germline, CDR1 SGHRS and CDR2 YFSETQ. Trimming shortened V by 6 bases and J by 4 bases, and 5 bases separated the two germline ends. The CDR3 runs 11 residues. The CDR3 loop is CASTLYNEQFF. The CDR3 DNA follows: TGCGCCAGCACCTTATACAATGAGCAGTTCTTC.

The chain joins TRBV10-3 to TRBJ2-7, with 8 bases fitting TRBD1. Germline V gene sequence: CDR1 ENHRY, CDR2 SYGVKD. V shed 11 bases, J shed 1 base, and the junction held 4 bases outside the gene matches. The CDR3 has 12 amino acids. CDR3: CAAGTGSYEQYF. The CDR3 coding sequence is TGTGCCGCCGGGACAGGTTCCTACGAGCAGTACTTC.

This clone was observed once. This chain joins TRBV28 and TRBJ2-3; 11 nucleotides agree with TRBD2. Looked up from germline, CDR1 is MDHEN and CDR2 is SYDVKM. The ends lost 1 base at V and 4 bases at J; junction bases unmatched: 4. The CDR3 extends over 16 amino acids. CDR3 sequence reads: CASSLLGLADSDTQYF. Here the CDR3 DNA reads TGTGCCAGCAGTTTATTGGGACTAGCGGATTCAGATACGCAGTATTTT.

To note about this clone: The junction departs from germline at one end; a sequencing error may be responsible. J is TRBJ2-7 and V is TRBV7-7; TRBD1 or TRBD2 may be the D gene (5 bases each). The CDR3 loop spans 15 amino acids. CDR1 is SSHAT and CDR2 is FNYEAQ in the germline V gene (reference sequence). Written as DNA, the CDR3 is TGTGCTAGCAGCCTTCGATACGGGGACGCGGACGAGCAGTACTTC. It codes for CASSLRYGDADEQYF.

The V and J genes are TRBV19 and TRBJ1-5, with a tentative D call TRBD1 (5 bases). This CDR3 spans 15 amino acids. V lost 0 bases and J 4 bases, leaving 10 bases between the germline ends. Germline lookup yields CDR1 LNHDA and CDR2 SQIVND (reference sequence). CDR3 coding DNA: TGTGCCAGTAGTATAGATCGGGGGTCAAATCAGCCCCAGCATTTT. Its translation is CASSIDRGSNQPQHF.

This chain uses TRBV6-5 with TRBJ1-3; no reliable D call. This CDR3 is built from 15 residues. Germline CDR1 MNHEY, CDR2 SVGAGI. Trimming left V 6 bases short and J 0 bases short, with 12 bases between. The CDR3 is CASSRTPDSGNTIYF. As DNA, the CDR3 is TGTGCCAGCAGCCGAACCCCAGACTCTGGAAACACCATATATTTT.

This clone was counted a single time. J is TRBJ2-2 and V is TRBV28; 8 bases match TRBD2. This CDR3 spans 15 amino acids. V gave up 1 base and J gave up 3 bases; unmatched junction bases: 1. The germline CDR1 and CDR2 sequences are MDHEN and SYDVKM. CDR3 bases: TGTGCCAGCAGTTTATTAGCGGGGTACACCGGGGAGCTGTTTTTT. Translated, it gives CASSLLAGYTGELFF.

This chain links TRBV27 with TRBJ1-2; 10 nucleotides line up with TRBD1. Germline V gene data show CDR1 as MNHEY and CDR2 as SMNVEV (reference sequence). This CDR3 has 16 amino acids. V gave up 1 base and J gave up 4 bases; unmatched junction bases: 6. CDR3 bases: TGTGCCAGCAGTTTATACCCTCGGACAGGGGGCTATGGCTACACCTTC. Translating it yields CASSLYPRTGGYGYTF.

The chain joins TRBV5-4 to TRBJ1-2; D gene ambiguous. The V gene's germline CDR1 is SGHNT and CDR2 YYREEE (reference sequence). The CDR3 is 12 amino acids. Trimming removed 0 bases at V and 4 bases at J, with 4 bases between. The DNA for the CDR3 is TGTGCCAGCAGCTTGGAGGCCTATGGCTACACCTTC. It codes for CASSLEAYGYTF.

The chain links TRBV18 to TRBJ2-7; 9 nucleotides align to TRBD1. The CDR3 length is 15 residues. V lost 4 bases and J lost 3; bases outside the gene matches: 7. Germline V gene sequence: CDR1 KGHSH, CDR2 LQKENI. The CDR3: CASSRGTGGIYEQYF. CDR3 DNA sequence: TGTGCCAGCTCACGGGGAACAGGGGGCATCTACGAGCAGTACTTC.

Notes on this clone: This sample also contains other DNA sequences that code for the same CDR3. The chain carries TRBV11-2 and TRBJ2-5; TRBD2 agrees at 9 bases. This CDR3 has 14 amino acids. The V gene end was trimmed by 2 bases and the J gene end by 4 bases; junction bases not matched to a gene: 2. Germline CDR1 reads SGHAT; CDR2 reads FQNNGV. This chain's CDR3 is CASSLSLAGETQYF. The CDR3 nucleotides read TGTGCCAGCAGCTTATCACTAGCGGGAGAGACCCAGTACTTC.

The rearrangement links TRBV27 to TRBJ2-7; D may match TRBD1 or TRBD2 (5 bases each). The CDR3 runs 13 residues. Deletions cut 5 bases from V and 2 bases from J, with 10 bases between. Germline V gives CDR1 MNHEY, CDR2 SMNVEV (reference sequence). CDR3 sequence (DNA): TGTGCCAGCAGTCCATGGGGGACCTACGAGCAGTACTTC. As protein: CASSPWGTYEQYF.

CDR3 sequence: CASSLGLAVSDTQYF. DNA of the CDR3: TGTGCCAGCAGCTTGGGGCTAGCGGTTTCGGATACGCAGTATTTT. The chain links TRBV7-6 to TRBJ2-3; 7 bases are shared with TRBD2. The CDR3 consists of 15 residues. Germline V gene lookup returns CDR1 SGHVS and CDR2 FNYEAQ. J gave up 6 bases and V 3 bases, and 9 bases lay outside the gene matches.

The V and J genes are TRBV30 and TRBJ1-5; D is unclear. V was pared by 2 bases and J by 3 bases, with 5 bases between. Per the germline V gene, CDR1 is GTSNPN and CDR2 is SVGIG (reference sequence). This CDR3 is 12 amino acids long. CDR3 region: CAWSTVNQPQHF. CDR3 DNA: TGTGCCTGGAGTACAGTCAATCAGCCCCAGCATTTT.

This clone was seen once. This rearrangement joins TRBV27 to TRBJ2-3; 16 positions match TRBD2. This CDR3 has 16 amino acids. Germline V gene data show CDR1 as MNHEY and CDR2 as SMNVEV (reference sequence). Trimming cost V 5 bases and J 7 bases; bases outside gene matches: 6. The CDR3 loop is CASSISGLAGGHTQYF. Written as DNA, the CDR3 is TGTGCCAGCAGTATCTCGGGACTAGCGGGAGGGCATACGCAGTATTTT.

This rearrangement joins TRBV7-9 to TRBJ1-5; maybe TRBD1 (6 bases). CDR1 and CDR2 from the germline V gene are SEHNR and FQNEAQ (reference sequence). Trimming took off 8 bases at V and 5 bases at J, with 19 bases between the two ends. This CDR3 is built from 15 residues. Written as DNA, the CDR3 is TGTGCCAGCGCCCAACAGGGTCATAGGGATCAGCCCCAGCATTTT. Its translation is CASAQQGHRDQPQHF.

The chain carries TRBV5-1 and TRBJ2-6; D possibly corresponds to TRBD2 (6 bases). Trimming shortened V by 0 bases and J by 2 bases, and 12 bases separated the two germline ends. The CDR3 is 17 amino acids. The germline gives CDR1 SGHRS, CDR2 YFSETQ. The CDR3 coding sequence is TGCGCCAGCAGCTTGGCGGGGGAGGCTACTGGGGCCAACGTCCTGACTTTC. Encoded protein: CASSLAGEATGANVLTF.